This T cell receptor (beta chain) was recovered during a study of CD8 T cells in Susac syndrome (dated by TCRdb to the late 2010s). In terms of the full investigation: Whether CD8+ T cell activation and differentiation in Susac syndrome was antigen driven was tested using repertoire sequencing.

Peripheral blood CD8+ and CD4+ T cells from healthy donors, Susac syndrome patients and multiple sclerosis patients were profiled by high-throughput TCR beta sequencing. Healthy donors were included as age- and sex-matched controls. CD8+ TEMRA cells were enriched by FACS, while bulk CD8+ and CD4+ T cells were purified by magnetic negative isolation. Blood was collected in EDTA tubes and processed within 24 hours, with PBMCs isolated through density gradient centrifugation. PBMCs destined for TCR sequencing were cryopreserved in liquid nitrogen and later thawed in a 37 °C water bath. A purity of at least 90% was achieved for sorted or isolated CD4+, CD8+ and CD8+ TEMRA cells. Overall study results and their limits: The TCR sequencing and HLA analysis was acknowledged to have included a relatively small number of individuals.

About this clonotype: Its recognized antigen is unknown. The junction departs from the called germline gene at one end, perhaps through a read error.

RNA was extracted using the RNeasy kit, and roughly 0.45 to 1 ug of the RNA was reverse transcribed with random hexamers. The immunoSEQ multiplex PCR assay, which covers 54 Vbeta and 13 Jbeta segments, was used to amplify TCR beta CDR3 regions. Bias from PCR amplification was corrected by using a synthetic template baseline for primer optimization and for computational correction. Per the source publication's procedure: Reads were annotated to V, D and J genes according to IMGT and were analyzed with immunoSEQ Analyzer, with only productive sequences retained. Clonality was computed as one minus Shannon entropy normalized by log2 of the number of productive unique sequences. Public and private clones were assessed among the 100 most prevalent clones of each patient and control. Clones were defined as Susac-specific when absent from the healthy and MS cohorts, from about 1,100 published viral clones and from other ImmuneACCESS disease sequences. The raw public data were reprocessed by TCRdb itself: fastp quality trimming at Q25, MiXCR clonotype calling, in-frame beta chains only. All rows with the same CDR3 protein become a single entry with the most common DNA and genes. These V and J calls rely on TCRdb rather than the paper's analysis. Here the sample has 100,000 to 150,000 distinct CDR3 sequences; around 94% occur a single time. The ten largest make up roughly 0.098% of the sample.

In the germline V gene, CDR1 corresponds to SGHTA and CDR2 to FQGNSA. Taken from cysteine to phenylalanine, the CDR3 has 15 residues. Only CDR3 DNA remains: 45 bases, in frame from the first base. The chain links TRBV7-2 with TRBJ2-2; TRBD2 lines up with 7 middle nucleotides. The receptor comes from a human donor in good health. The sample consisted of CD4+ T cells from PBMCs. The DNA reads as follows: TGTGCCAGCAGCTTATCTAGCGGCTTGGGCGGGGAGCTGCTTTTT. Protein translation: CASSLSSGLGGELLF.